This TCR beta chain is drawn from a study of blood T cell repertoires in COVID-19. Study in general: T cells, B-cell-depleted T cells, or PBMCs supplied cDNA or gDNA.

Sequencing was performed with immunoSEQ multiplex PCR; in TCRdb, only in-frame clones are kept and a portion is missing. Of some 270,000 clones listed, about 87% are singletons. CDR3 length: 14 amino acids. Germline V gene data show CDR1 as LNHDA and CDR2 as SQIVND (reference sequence). Germline trimming cut 4 bases from V and 5 bases from J; bases unmatched to any gene: 5. Participants' own reports of clinical history determined their cohort assignment. Participants classified as exposed had met a COVID-19 case within 2 weeks before study entry. The sample was PBMCs or T cells enriched from blood (not recorded which). The sequence was collected from a woman in her thirties or forties who had been exposed to COVID-19. The chain recombines TRBV19 with TRBJ1-2; the match to TRBD1 covers 9 bases. CDR3 nucleotide sequence: TGTGCCAGTAGTACGGGACAGGGTCGGTATGGCTACACCTTC. This encodes CASSTGQGRYGYTF.